This TCR beta chain was identified in a study of PD-1 blockade in classical Hodgkin lymphoma. Noted time point: cycle 4 day 1 (C4D1), after 6 weeks of nivolumab. Autologous stem cell transplantation was followed by relapse in every patient, and brentuximab vedotin exposure varied. There are 13 residues in the CDR3. CDR1 is SGHTA, CDR2 FQGTGA, per germline. V lost 3 bases and J 2 bases, leaving 8 bases between the germline ends. Some clones are missing from TCRdb's copy, which holds only in-frame ones; the method was immunoSEQ multiplex PCR. The data contain tens of thousands of clones, roughly 77% of them singletons.

Sequenced material: peripheral blood mononuclear cells (PBMCs), taken before the fourth cycle of nivolumab. This TCR was recovered from a human donor with classical Hodgkin lymphoma. The genes are TRBV7-3 and TRBJ2-7; D is unclear. CDR3 residues: CASSFGRTYEQYF. CDR3 coding DNA: TGTGCCAGCAGCTTCGGCAGAACCTACGAGCAGTACTTC.